These 26 T cell receptor beta chains were sequenced from one sample in a study of T cell responses to AZD1222 COVID-19 vaccine. This table comes from immunoSEQ multiplex PCR, and its TCRdb copy is limited to in-frame clones, with some not included. This table has about 120,000 clones, about 87% appearing once. The sequencing here drew on peripheral blood, taken on day 0 of AZD1222 vaccination. The receptors shown here come from an adult in good health.

The chain combines TRBV6-2 or TRBV6-3 with TRBJ2-7, with D perhaps matching TRBD1 or TRBD2 (5 bases each). The ends were cut back, 4 bases at V and 3 bases at J, with 16 bases in the middle. The CDR3 has 15 amino acids. Germline-derived CDR1 and CDR2 are MNHEY and SVGEGT. In DNA, the CDR3 is TGTGCCAGCAGTTCCCCCGGGACCGCCTTCTACGAGCAGTACTTC. Protein sequence: CASSSPGTAFYEQYF.

J is TRBJ2-1 and V is TRBV7-9; TRBD1 agrees at 8 bases. CDR1 and CDR2 (germline): SEHNR, FQNEAQ (reference sequence). This CDR3 region has 15 residues. V lost 5 bases and J lost 4; bases outside the gene matches: 7. The CDR3 sequence is CASSSRDRTYNEQFF. Written as DNA, the CDR3 is TGTGCCAGCAGCAGCCGGGACAGGACATACAATGAGCAGTTCTTC.

About this clone: The junction departs from germline at one end; a sequencing error may be responsible. This chain uses TRBV7-7 with TRBJ2-3, with 10 bases that match TRBD1. Germline V gene lookup returns CDR1 SSHAT and CDR2 FNYEAQ (reference sequence). The CDR3 contains 15 residues. The CDR3 spells CASSSRQGATDTQYF. CDR3 coding DNA: TGTGCTAGCAGCTCCAGACAGGGGGCAACAGATACGCAGTATTTT.

This chain uses TRBV5-5 with TRBJ2-1, with D tentatively TRBD1 (5 bases). CDR1 and CDR2 from the germline V gene are SGHKS and YYEKEE (reference sequence). Trimming left V 5 bases short and J 0 bases short, with 12 bases between. This CDR3 region has 15 residues. CDR3 sequence reads: CASSSRVSSYNEQFF. DNA of the CDR3: TGTGCCAGCAGTTCCAGGGTTAGCTCCTACAATGAGCAGTTCTTC.

The CDR3: CAWRADLNQPQHF. The CDR3 DNA is TGTGCCTGGAGGGCGGACCTCAATCAGCCCCAGCATTTT. The V and J genes are TRBV30 and TRBJ1-5; D gene ambiguous. V lost 3 bases and J lost 3, with 9 bases in between. Germline V CDR1 and CDR2: GTSNPN, SVGIG (reference sequence). The CDR3 is made up of 13 amino acids.

V gene TRBV28 combines with J gene TRBJ1-1; D is unclear. The CDR3 covers 11 residues. Germline V gene sequence: CDR1 MDHEN, CDR2 SYDVKM. The V end was cut by 5 bases, the J end by 0 bases, with 1 base between. CDR3 loop: CASSVNTEAFF. The CDR3 DNA sequence: TGTGCCAGCAGTGTGAACACTGAAGCTTTCTTT. Full variable domain (rest looked up from reference TRBV28 and TRBJ1-1): DVKVTQSSRYLVKRTGEKVFLECVQDMDHENMFWYRQDPGLGLRLIYFSYDVKMKEKGDIPEGYSVSREKKERFSLILESASTNQTSMYLCASSVNTEAFFGQGTRLTVV.

The gene calls are TRBV19 and TRBJ1-5; D is unclear. Between the trimmed V and J ends, which lost 3 bases and 1 base, there was a span of 10 bases. CDR1 and CDR2 (germline): LNHDA, SQIVND (reference sequence). The CDR3 consists of 15 residues. DNA of the CDR3: TGTGCCAGTAGTATTGTGGTGGGGAGCAATCAGCCCCAGCATTTT. This sequence encodes CASSIVVGSNQPQHF.

This chain joins TRBV5-5 and TRBJ1-1; TRBD1 matches at 7 bases. CDR1 and CDR2 from the germline V gene are SGHKS and YYEKEE (reference sequence). The junction had 2 bases not matched to a gene; V was cut back by 3 bases and J by 0 bases. The CDR3 consists of 14 residues. CDR3 residues: CASSWGQLNTEAFF. The DNA for the CDR3 is TGTGCCAGCAGCTGGGGACAGCTGAACACTGAAGCTTTCTTT.

The chain joins TRBV7-2 to TRBJ2-1; possibly TRBD2 for D (5 bases). Trimming took off 4 bases at V and 1 base at J, with 14 bases between the two ends. Looked up from germline, CDR1 is SGHTA and CDR2 is FQGNSA. This CDR3 is built from 16 residues. DNA of the CDR3: TGTGCCAGCAGCTCCTTCTCCCAGCGGTCCTACAATGAGCAGTTCTTC. Its translation: CASSSFSQRSYNEQFF. The full variable domain, with the rest looked up from reference TRBV7-2 and TRBJ2-1, is GAGVSQSPSNKVTEKGKDVELRCDPISGHTALYWYRQSLGQGLEFLIYFQGNSAPDKSGLPSDRFSAERTGGSVSTLTIQRTQQEDSAVYLCASSSFSQRSYNEQFFGPGTRLTVL.

The chain combines TRBV19 with TRBJ1-2, with D unresolved. This CDR3 region has 15 residues. V lost 7 bases, J lost 4 bases, and 19 bases lay in between. CDR1 and CDR2 (germline): LNHDA, SQIVND (reference sequence). CDR3 in amino acids: CASTNGRVRPYGYTF. Written as DNA, the CDR3 is TGTGCCAGTACCAATGGGAGGGTTCGGCCCTATGGCTACACCTTC.

The V call is TRBV10-2, the J call TRBJ2-7; D might be TRBD1 (5 bases). V was cut by 10 bases and J by 5 bases, with 21 bases left in between. The CDR3 is made up of 14 amino acids. Germline lookup yields CDR1 WSHSY and CDR2 SAAADI. Here the CDR3 DNA reads TGCGCCACTAAGTATCCGGCAGGGTCAAACGAGCAGTACTTC. This gives the protein CATKYPAGSNEQYF.

The rearrangement uses TRBV2 and TRBJ1-4; 12 bases are shared with TRBD1. Germline V gene data show CDR1 as SNHLY and CDR2 as FYNNEI. Germline trimming cut 4 bases from V and 10 bases from J; bases unmatched to any gene: 10. The CDR3 is 16 amino acids. For the CDR3, the DNA is TGTGCCAGCAGTGGGGACAGGGGGCAAGTGGAGGGAAAACTGTTTTTT. Translation gives CASSGDRGQVEGKLFF.

The chain uses TRBV19 and TRBJ2-7; 9 bases agree with TRBD1. J lost 4 bases, V lost 4 bases, and 11 bases had no gene match. CDR1 and CDR2 (germline): LNHDA, SQIVND (reference sequence). The CDR3 consists of 16 residues. Here the CDR3 DNA reads TGTGCCAGTAGTACCGGCCTCGGACAGGGGACTTACGAGCAGTACTTC. This codes for CASSTGLGQGTYEQYF.

In DNA, the CDR3 is TGTGCCAGCAGTTTCGACGGCGGGGGGATCAAAAACATTCAGTACTTC. Protein: CASSFDGGGIKNIQYF. The chain couples TRBV28 to TRBJ2-4, with 8 bases fitting TRBD2. Germline CDR1 is MDHEN and CDR2 is SYDVKM. The CDR3 is 16 amino acids. Trimming at V came to 3 bases and at J to 3 bases, leaving 7 bases not matched to a gene.

CDR3 DNA sequence: TGTGCCAGCAGCTCGGGACAGAACCCTATGGGAATGGGCTACACCTTC. It specifies CASSSGQNPMGMGYTF. This chain links TRBV5-4 with TRBJ1-2; 7 nucleotides align to TRBD1. In germline, CDR1 is SGHNT, CDR2 YYREEE (reference sequence). Losses at the gene ends were 3 bases for V and 8 bases for J; bases not matched to a gene: 16. The CDR3 has 16 amino acids.

The chain is built from TRBV7-2 and TRBJ2-2; maybe TRBD2 (5 bases). The CDR3 is 12 amino acids. The V gene's germline CDR1 is SGHTA and CDR2 FQGNSA. V was shortened by 3 bases and J by 6 bases, with 5 bases between the two germline ends. The CDR3, as DNA: TGTGCCAGCAGCTTGAGGGCCGGGGAGCTGTTTTTT. As protein: CASSLRAGELFF.

The genes are TRBV4-1 and TRBJ1-1; TRBD1 matches 7 bases. The CDR3 covers 15 residues. Trimming removed 0 bases from V and 10 bases from J; junction bases left unmatched: 11. Per the germline V gene, CDR1 is MGHRA and CDR2 is YSYEKL. CDR3 sequence: CASSQDDRALGGAFF. The CDR3 DNA follows: TGCGCCAGCAGCCAAGATGACAGGGCCCTCGGCGGAGCTTTCTTT.

The chain uses TRBV5-1 and TRBJ1-6; possibly TRBD1 for D (5 bases). Looked up from germline, CDR1 is SGHRS and CDR2 is YFSETQ. Trimming left V 0 bases short and J 9 bases short, with 22 bases between. The CDR3 has 18 amino acids. This CDR3 is CASSLAGGPTAGGSPLHF. CDR3 in DNA: TGCGCCAGCAGCTTGGCCGGAGGACCAACCGCTGGGGGTTCACCCCTCCACTTT.

The rearrangement joins TRBV29-1 to TRBJ1-1; TRBD1 is a possible D gene (5 bases). In germline, CDR1 is SQVTM, CDR2 ANQGSEA. Trimming removed 3 bases at V and 8 bases at J, with 16 bases between. This CDR3 has 13 amino acids. The CDR3 reads CSVDKGRELEAFF. CDR3 in DNA: TGCAGCGTTGATAAGGGACGTGAATTAGAAGCTTTCTTT.

This chain joins TRBV7-3 and TRBJ2-2, with 11 nucleotides matching TRBD2. CDR1 and CDR2 from the germline V gene are SGHTA and FQGTGA. The CDR3 length is 15 residues. With 2 bases clipped from V and 6 bases from J, the junction kept 2 bases outside the gene matches. CDR3 protein: CASSLVAGGSGELFF. The CDR3 bases are TGTGCCAGCAGCTTAGTAGCGGGAGGGTCCGGGGAGCTGTTTTTT.

The chain combines TRBV19 with TRBJ1-2; D gene unclear. This CDR3 comprises 14 residues. Trimming removed 0 bases at V and 1 base at J, with 6 bases between. Germline CDR1 reads LNHDA; CDR2 reads SQIVND (reference sequence). CDR3 amino acids: CASSIDRLNYGYTF. The CDR3 DNA sequence: TGTGCCAGTAGTATAGATCGCCTTAACTATGGCTACACCTTC.

This chain links TRBV4-2 with TRBJ1-2; TRBD1 is a possible D gene (5 bases). Looked up from germline, CDR1 is LGHNA and CDR2 is YNFKEQ. This CDR3 region has 15 residues. With 0 bases removed from V and 8 bases from J, the gap between germline ends came to 16 bases. The CDR3 nucleotides read TGTGCCAGCAGCCAAGAAATAGCAGGGAGAAGAGGCTACACCTTC. As protein: CASSQEIAGRRGYTF.

The gene calls are TRBV27 and TRBJ2-5; D uncertain. The germline V gene has CDR1 MNHEY and CDR2 SMNVEV (reference sequence). The CDR3 loop spans 16 amino acids. V was cut by 5 bases and J by 5 bases, with 21 bases left in between. Here the CDR3 reads CASSPSPFLVGETQYF. The DNA for the CDR3 is TGTGCCAGCAGTCCATCCCCTTTTTTGGTAGGGGAGACCCAGTACTTC.

This chain joins TRBV3-1 (or the pseudogene TRBV3-2) and TRBJ2-6; tentatively, D is TRBD1 (6 bases). Germline loops: CDR1 LGHDT, CDR2 YNNKEL (reference sequence). V was trimmed by 1 base and J by 0 bases, leaving 10 bases between them. The CDR3 has 17 residues. The CDR3 coding sequence is TGTGCCAGCAGCCAAGTTACAGGGCACTCTGGGGCCAACGTCCTGACTTTC. Its protein is CASSQVTGHSGANVLTF.

The chain joins TRBV5-1 to TRBJ2-1; TRBD2 agrees at 7 bases. V was pared by 10 bases and J by 4 bases, with 8 bases of the junction left unmatched. Per germline, CDR1 SGHRS and CDR2 YFSETQ. The CDR3 has 13 amino acids. For the CDR3, the DNA is TGCGCCTCCCGGCTAGCGGAGTACAATGAGCAGTTCTTC. This translates into CASRLAEYNEQFF. Full variable domain (remainder filled in from reference TRBV5-1 and TRBJ2-1): KAGVTQTPRYLIKTRGQQVTLSCSPISGHRSVSWYQQTPGQGLQFLFEYFSETQRNKGNFPGRFSGRQFSNSRSEMNVSTLELGDSALYLCASRLAEYNEQFFGPGTRLTVL.

This chain links TRBV7-3 with TRBJ2-3; weak D call: TRBD1 (5 bases). V lost 2 bases and J lost 1, with 16 bases in between. This CDR3 comprises 17 residues. CDR1 is SGHTA, CDR2 FQGTGA, per germline. The CDR3 region has the DNA TGTGCCAGCAGCTTAGGCGTAAGGGGCAGGGGCACAGATACGCAGTATTTT. This translates into CASSLGVRGRGTDTQYF.